This T cell receptor (beta chain) was documented in a study of T cell changes during pregnancy in multiple sclerosis. Sequencing used immunoSEQ multiplex PCR; TCRdb keeps in-frame clones, though not all of them. The repertoire holds about 75,000 clones, with 89% as singletons. V gave up 5 bases and J gave up 8 bases, with 10 bases separating them. This CDR3 is built from 12 residues. Germline V gene lookup returns CDR1 SEHNR and CDR2 FQNEAQ (reference sequence). The sequenced sample was peripheral blood, obtained in the first trimester of pregnancy. This receptor was identified in a female donor in good health, enrolled as a control in a pregnancy study. V usage is TRBV7-9 and J usage is TRBJ2-1, with D possibly being TRBD1 (5 bases). The chain's CDR3 is CASSPGWHEQFF. CDR3 bases: TGTGCCAGCAGCCCAGGGTGGCATGAGCAGTTCTTC.